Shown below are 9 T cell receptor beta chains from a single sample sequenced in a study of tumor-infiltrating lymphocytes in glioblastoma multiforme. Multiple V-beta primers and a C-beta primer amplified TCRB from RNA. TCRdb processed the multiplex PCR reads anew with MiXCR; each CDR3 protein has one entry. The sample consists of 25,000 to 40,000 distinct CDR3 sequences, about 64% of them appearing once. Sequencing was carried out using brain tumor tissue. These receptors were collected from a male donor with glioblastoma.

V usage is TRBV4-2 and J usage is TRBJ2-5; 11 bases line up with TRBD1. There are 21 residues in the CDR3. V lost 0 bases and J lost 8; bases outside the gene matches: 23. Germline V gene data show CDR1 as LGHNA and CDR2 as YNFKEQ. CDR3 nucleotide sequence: TGTGCCAGCAGCCAAGAGAAGATCGGGACAGGGGGATCGAGGGGGCGAGATACCCAGTACTTC. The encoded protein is CASSQEKIGTGGSRGRDTQYF.

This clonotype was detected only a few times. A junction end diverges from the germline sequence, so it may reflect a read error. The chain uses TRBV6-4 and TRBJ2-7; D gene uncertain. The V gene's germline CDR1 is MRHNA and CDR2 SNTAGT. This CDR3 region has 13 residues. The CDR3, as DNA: TGTGCCAGCAGTGACAGGGTCCCCTACAAGCAGTACTTC. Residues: CASSDRVPYKQYF.

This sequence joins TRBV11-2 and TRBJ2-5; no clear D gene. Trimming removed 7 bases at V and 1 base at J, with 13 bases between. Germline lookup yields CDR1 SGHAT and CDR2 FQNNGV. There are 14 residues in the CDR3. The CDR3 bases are TGTGCCAGCACCCGGACGGTCACCCAAGAGACCCAGTACTTC. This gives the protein CASTRTVTQETQYF.

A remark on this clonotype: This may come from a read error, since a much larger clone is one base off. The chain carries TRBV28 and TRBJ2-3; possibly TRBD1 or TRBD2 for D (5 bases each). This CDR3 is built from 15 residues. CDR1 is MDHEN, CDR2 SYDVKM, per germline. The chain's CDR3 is CVSNSWDRTRDTQYF. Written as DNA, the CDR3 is TGTGTCAGCAACTCCTGGGACCGGACAAGAGATACGCAGTATTTT.

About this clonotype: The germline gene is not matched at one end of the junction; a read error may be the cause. The CDR3 nucleotides read TGTTCCAGCAGTTCTAGGACAGATTTTAATTCACCCCTCCACTTT. Residues: CSSSSRTDFNSPLHF. The V gene is TRBV12-3 or TRBV12-4, the J gene TRBJ1-6; D perhaps matches TRBD1 (6 bases). The CDR3 loop spans 15 amino acids.

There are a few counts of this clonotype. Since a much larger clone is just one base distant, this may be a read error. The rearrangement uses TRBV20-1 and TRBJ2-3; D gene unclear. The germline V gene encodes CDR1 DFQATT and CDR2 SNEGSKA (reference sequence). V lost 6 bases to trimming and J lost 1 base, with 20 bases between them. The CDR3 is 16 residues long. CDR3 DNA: TGCAGTGCAACTCCCAACTACGGGCGACGCACAGATACGCAGTATTTT. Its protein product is CSATPNYGRRTDTQYF.

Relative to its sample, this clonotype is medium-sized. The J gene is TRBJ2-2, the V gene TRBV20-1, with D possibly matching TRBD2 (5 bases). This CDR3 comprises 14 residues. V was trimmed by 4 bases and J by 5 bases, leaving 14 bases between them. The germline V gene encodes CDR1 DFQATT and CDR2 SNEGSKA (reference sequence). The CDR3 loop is CSAISGDTTGELFF. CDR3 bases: TGCAGTGCTATATCCGGGGATACTACCGGGGAGCTGTTTTTT.

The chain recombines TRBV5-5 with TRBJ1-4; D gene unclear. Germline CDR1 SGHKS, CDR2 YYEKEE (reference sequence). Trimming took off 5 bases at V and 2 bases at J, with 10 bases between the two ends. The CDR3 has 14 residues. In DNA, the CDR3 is TGTGCCAGCAGTCGGGGTACGACTAATGAAAAACTGTTTTTT. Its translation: CASSRGTTNEKLFF.

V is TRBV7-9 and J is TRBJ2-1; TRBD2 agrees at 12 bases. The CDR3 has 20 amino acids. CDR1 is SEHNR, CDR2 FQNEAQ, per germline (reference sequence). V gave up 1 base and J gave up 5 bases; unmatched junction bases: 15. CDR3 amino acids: CASSLGVTSGSSGQNNEQFF. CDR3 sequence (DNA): TGTGCCAGCAGCTTAGGTGTGACTAGCGGGAGTTCGGGGCAAAACAATGAGCAGTTCTTC. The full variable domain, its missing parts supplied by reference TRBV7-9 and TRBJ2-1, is DTGVSQNPRHKITKRGQNVTFRCDPISEHNRLYWYRQTLGQGPEFLTYFQNEAQLEKSRLLSDRFSAERPKGSFSTLEIQRTEQGDSAMYLCASSLGVTSGSSGQNNEQFFGPGTRLTVL.